A single sample gave rise to the 3 T cell receptor beta chains below, sequenced in a study of early T cells in non-severe SARS-CoV-2 infection. TCRdb reprocessed the 5' RACE reads with MiXCR, giving one entry per CDR3 protein. The data hold over 60,000 distinct CDR3 sequences, with roughly 9.5% observed a single time. What was sequenced was whole blood. Every receptor here comes from an adult who was a healthcare worker with PCR-confirmed SARS-CoV-2 infection or an uninfected control (not recorded which).

This clonotype was counted ten times or more. The chain has TRBV6-2 or TRBV6-3 and TRBJ2-3; D unclear. V lost 4 bases to trimming and J lost 6 bases, with 5 bases between them. The CDR3 contains 11 residues. Germline-derived CDR1 and CDR2 are MNHEY and SVGEGT. CDR3 nucleotides: TGTGCCAGCAGTTTCGGGGATACGCAGTATTTT. Amino acid sequence: CASSFGDTQYF.

This clonotype came up many times. V is TRBV5-4 and J is TRBJ2-7; possibly TRBD2 for D (6 bases). This CDR3 has 15 amino acids. Trimming removed 4 bases from V and 1 base from J, with 15 bases in between. Looked up from germline, CDR1 is SGHNT and CDR2 is YYREEE (reference sequence). CDR3 amino acids: CASSRGSSESYEQYF. CDR3 nucleotide sequence: TGTGCCAGCAGCCGAGGGTCTAGCGAGTCCTACGAGCAGTACTTC.

This clonotype came up many times. This chain joins TRBV13 and TRBJ1-1, with D perhaps TRBD1 (5 bases). Germline V gene lookup returns CDR1 PRHDT and CDR2 FYEKMQ (reference sequence). Trimming cost V 0 bases and J 3 bases, with 8 bases left between them. This CDR3 has 14 residues. CDR3 sequence reads: CASSLGDSHTEAFF. The DNA for the CDR3 is TGTGCCAGCAGCTTAGGCGACAGTCACACTGAAGCTTTCTTT. Combining the CDR3 with reference TRBV13 and TRBJ1-1 gives the whole variable domain AAGVIQSPRHLIKEKRETATLKCYPIPRHDTVYWYQQGPGQDPQFLISFYEKMQSDKGSIPDRFSAQQFSDYHSELNMSSLELGDSALYFCASSLGDSHTEAFFGQGTRLTVV.